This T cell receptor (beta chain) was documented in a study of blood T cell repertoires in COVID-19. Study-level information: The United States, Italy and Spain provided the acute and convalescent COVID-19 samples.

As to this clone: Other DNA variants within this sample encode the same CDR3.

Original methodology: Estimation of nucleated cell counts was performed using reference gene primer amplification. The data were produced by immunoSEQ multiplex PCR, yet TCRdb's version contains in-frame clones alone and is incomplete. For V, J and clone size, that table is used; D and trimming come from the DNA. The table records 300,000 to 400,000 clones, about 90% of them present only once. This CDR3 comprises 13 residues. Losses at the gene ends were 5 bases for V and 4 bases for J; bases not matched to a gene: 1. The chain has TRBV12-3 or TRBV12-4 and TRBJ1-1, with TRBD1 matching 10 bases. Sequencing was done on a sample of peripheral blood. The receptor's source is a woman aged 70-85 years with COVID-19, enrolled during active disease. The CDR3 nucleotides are TGTGCCAGCAGTCGGACAGGGGGCACTGAAGCTTTCTTT. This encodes CASSRTGGTEAFF.